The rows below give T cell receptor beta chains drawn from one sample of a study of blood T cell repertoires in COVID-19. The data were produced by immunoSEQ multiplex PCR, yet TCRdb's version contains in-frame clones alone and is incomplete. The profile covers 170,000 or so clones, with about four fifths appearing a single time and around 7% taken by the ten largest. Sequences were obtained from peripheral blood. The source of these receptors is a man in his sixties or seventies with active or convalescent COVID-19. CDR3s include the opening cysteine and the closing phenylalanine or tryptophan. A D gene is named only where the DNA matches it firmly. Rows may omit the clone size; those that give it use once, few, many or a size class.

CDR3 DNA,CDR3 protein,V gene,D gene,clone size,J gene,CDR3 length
TGTGCCAGCAGCCGGACTAGCGGGAGGTTCCAAGAGACCCAGTACTTC,CASSRTSGRFQETQYF,TRBV11-2,TRBD2,NA,TRBJ2-5,16
TGTGCCAGCAGCTTTAAGGGACAGGGGTCCCCTATAGGTGGCTACACCTTC,CASSFKGQGSPIGGYTF,TRBV5-6,TRBD1,few,TRBJ1-2,17
TGTGCCAGCAGCTTTCGAGGACAGCTACAAGAGACCCAGTACTTC,CASSFRGQLQETQYF,TRBV5-4,NA,NA,TRBJ2-5,15
TGTGCCAGCAGCTTCTCAGGGGTCGAAGGCTACACCTTC,CASSFSGVEGYTF,TRBV5-5,NA,NA,TRBJ1-2,13
TGTGCCAGCAGCCTGCAAGGGGGCCTTCAGCCCCAGCATTTT,CASSLQGGLQPQHF,TRBV3-1/TRBV3-2,TRBD1,once,TRBJ1-5,14
TGCGCCAGCAGCTTGGAGGGACAGGTAAAGGAGGATACGCAGTATTTT,CASSLEGQVKEDTQYF,TRBV5-1,TRBD1,NA,TRBJ2-3,16
TGTGCCAGCAGGCTAGCGGGAGGGCCGGGGTTCTTC,CASRLAGGPGFF,TRBV12-3/TRBV12-4,TRBD2,NA,TRBJ2-1,12
TGTGCCATCAGTGAGTCGAAGTGGGACAGCTATAATTCACCCCTCCACTTT,CAISESKWDSYNSPLHF,TRBV10-3,TRBD1,NA,TRBJ1-6,17
TGTGCCAGCAGGGTCGCGGGAGGGCCTGGGTACGAGCAGTACTTC,CASRVAGGPGYEQYF,TRBV2,TRBD2,NA,TRBJ2-7,15
TGCGCCAGCAGTGACCCCTTCGGGGGGCAGGGGGAGACCCAGTACTTC,CASSDPFGGQGETQYF,TRBV10-2,NA,NA,TRBJ2-5,16
TGCGCCAGCAGCTCCTCGGGGAGGTACAATGAGCAGTTCTTC,CASSSSGRYNEQFF,TRBV5-1,NA,NA,TRBJ2-1,14
TGTGCCACCAGCAGAGACGGCGGCGGTGAAAAACTGTTTTTT,CATSRDGGGEKLFF,TRBV15,NA,NA,TRBJ1-4,14
TGTGCCAGCAGTGAGGCTTGGTTGCCCACTGAAGCTTTCTTT,CASSEAWLPTEAFF,TRBV2,NA,NA,TRBJ1-1,14
TGTGCCAGCAGTCTAAACACAGGACTAGCGGGGTCTGAGCAGTTCTTC,CASSLNTGLAGSEQFF,TRBV6-6,TRBD2,NA,TRBJ2-1,16
TGTGCCAGCTCACCTCAGGAGGCGCAGATTATGAACACTGAAGCTTTCTTT,CASSPQEAQIMNTEAFF,TRBV18,NA,once,TRBJ1-1,17
TGCCAAAGGAAACCGGGACAGGATACCTATAATTCACCCCTCCACTTT,CQRKPGQDTYNSPLHF,TRBV29-1,TRBD1,NA,TRBJ1-6,16
TGTGCCTGGAGTGTTCGGGGAGGCGATGAGCAGTTCTTC,CAWSVRGGDEQFF,TRBV30,NA,NA,TRBJ2-1,13
TGTGCCACCAGTGATCAGAGCGGGAGCGTCAATGAGCAGTTCTTC,CATSDQSGSVNEQFF,TRBV24-1,TRBD2,NA,TRBJ2-1,15
TGTGCCATCAGAGAAACCGGGACAGGCGTCCCAGATAAGTACTTC,CAIRETGTGVPDKYF,TRBV10-3,TRBD1,once,TRBJ2-7,15
TGTGCCTGGAGTAGGCCAGGGGAGCAGCCCCAGCATTTT,CAWSRPGEQPQHF,TRBV30,NA,NA,TRBJ1-5,13
TGTGCCAGCAGCCAAGAACACACCCAAGGGGAGTACTTC,CASSQEHTQGEYF,TRBV4-2,NA,NA,TRBJ2-5,13
TGTGCCAGCAGCCACATCAGGGTGAACACTGAAGCTTTCTTT,CASSHIRVNTEAFF,TRBV6-6,NA,NA,TRBJ1-1,14
TGCGCCAGCAGCTTGGCCGAAGCGGGCACCGGGGAGCTGTTTTTT,CASSLAEAGTGELFF,TRBV5-1,NA,NA,TRBJ2-2,15
TGTGCCAGCAGACCCGGGGGGGGCGAATCCGAGCAGTACTTC,CASRPGGGESEQYF,TRBV5-4,TRBD2,NA,TRBJ2-7,14
TGTGCCAGCAGCTTGGAAATCTTCCCCACAGATACGCAGTATTTT,CASSLEIFPTDTQYF,TRBV5-4,NA,NA,TRBJ2-3,15
TGTGCCAGCAGTGAAAACACAGGGGGCTCCTACGAGCAGTACTTC,CASSENTGGSYEQYF,TRBV2,TRBD1,NA,TRBJ2-7,15
TGTGCCACCAGCAGGCCCCTAATTAGCGGGGGTGAAAAACTGTTTTTT,CATSRPLISGGEKLFF,TRBV15,NA,few,TRBJ1-4,16
TGTGCCAGCAGTGGTCTAGACGGCAGGAACACTGAAGCTTTCTTT,CASSGLDGRNTEAFF,TRBV2,NA,NA,TRBJ1-1,15
TGTGCCACCACCCGGGGGGCCCTTCAGGCAGATACGCAGTATTTT,CATTRGALQADTQYF,TRBV27,NA,NA,TRBJ2-3,15
TGTGCCATCAGTGATTACTCCCGGGACTGGCAGTTCTTC,CAISDYSRDWQFF,TRBV10-3,NA,NA,TRBJ2-1,13
TGTGCCAGCAGTTTCTCCCAAGGAGGTGAGCAGTTCTTC,CASSFSQGGEQFF,TRBV6-2/TRBV6-3,NA,NA,TRBJ2-1,13
TGTGCCAGCAGCTTTCAGGGTCCCCCTATCTATGGCTACACCTTC,CASSFQGPPIYGYTF,TRBV7-9,NA,NA,TRBJ1-2,15